This passage covers 17 T cell receptor beta chains from one sample sequenced in a study of cytomegalovirus exposure and HLA in healthy donors. With 60 Vbeta and 13 Jbeta primers, the PCR was carried out. The assay was immunoSEQ multiplex PCR, and TCRdb's table has in-frame clones only and misses some. The sample records 150,000 to 200,000 clones, 80% to 90% being singletons. Sample: PBMCs. The receptors stem from a man between 18 and 29 years old in good health and CMV-seronegative.

This chain links TRBV4-1 with TRBJ1-6; D gene ambiguous. Germline V gives CDR1 MGHRA, CDR2 YSYEKL. The CDR3 loop spans 13 amino acids. V lost 1 base, J lost 8 bases, and 6 bases lay in between. The CDR3 here is CASSQASYSPLHF. CDR3 bases: TGCGCCAGCAGCCAAGCCTCTTATTCACCCCTCCACTTT.

This clone was seen only a few times. The chain is built from TRBV25-1 and TRBJ1-5; D gene ambiguous. The CDR3 spans 14 residues. Trimming cost V 3 bases and J 5 bases, with 11 bases left between them. Germline V gives CDR1 MGHDK, CDR2 SYGVNS. The CDR3 nucleotides read TGTGCCAGCAGTGACCCCACTCGGGATCAGCCCCAGCATTTT. Translation: CASSDPTRDQPQHF.

V usage is TRBV9 and J usage is TRBJ1-1; the match to TRBD1 covers 9 bases. Unmatched junction bases numbered 10, after V lost 3 bases and J lost 1 base. Germline CDR1 and CDR2: SGDLS and YYNGEE. The CDR3 covers 17 residues. CDR3 region: CASSAGTGREKNTEAFF. The DNA for the CDR3 is TGTGCCAGCAGCGCCGGGACAGGGAGGGAGAAGAACACTGAAGCTTTCTTT.

This chain connects TRBV2 to TRBJ2-5; D remains unclear. The DNA end is more similar to TRBJ2-7, so the J call may be wrong. The CDR3 has 16 residues. From germline, CDR1 is SNHLY and CDR2 FYNNEI. The CDR3, as DNA: TGTGCCAGCAGCCCTACTCCCGGCGGCTTTCCCTACGAGCAGTACTTC. This translates into CASSPTPGGFPYEQYF.

The genes are TRBV2 and TRBJ1-1, with unresolved D. Trimming shortened V by 6 bases and J by 1 base, and 6 bases separated the two germline ends. Germline V gene lookup returns CDR1 SNHLY and CDR2 FYNNEI. The CDR3 spans 12 residues. The CDR3 region is CASRRRNTEAFF. The CDR3, as DNA: TGTGCCAGCAGACGGAGGAACACTGAAGCTTTCTTT.

The chain couples TRBV10-3 to TRBJ2-2; a weak D match, TRBD2 (6 bases). The CDR3 runs 16 residues. Trimming stripped 2 bases from V and 4 bases from J, with 14 bases between. Per germline, CDR1 ENHRY and CDR2 SYGVKD. For the CDR3, the DNA is TGTGCCATCAGTGAGGGACGGGAGCTGAGCACCGGGGAGCTGTTTTTT. Translation: CAISEGRELSTGELFF.

The V call is TRBV10-3, the J call TRBJ1-5; D perhaps matches TRBD1 (5 bases). Germline CDR1 reads ENHRY; CDR2 reads SYGVKD. This CDR3 region has 15 residues. V lost 6 bases to trimming and J lost 5 bases, with 17 bases between them. The CDR3 DNA follows: TGTGCCATCAGACCGAACGACAGAGAGGATCAGCCCCAGCATTTT. Its protein product is CAIRPNDREDQPQHF.

The chain links TRBV4-3 to TRBJ2-1; weak D call: TRBD2 (5 bases). Deletions cut 2 bases from V and 8 bases from J, with 13 bases between. Germline V gene sequence: CDR1 LGHNA, CDR2 YSLEER. This CDR3 has 14 amino acids. The CDR3: CASSQNVPRDEQFF. In DNA form, the CDR3 reads TGCGCCAGCAGCCAAAACGTCCCGAGGGATGAGCAGTTCTTC.

The rearrangement links TRBV6-1 to TRBJ2-7; D is unresolved. This CDR3 contains 13 residues. Looked up from germline, CDR1 is MNHNS and CDR2 is SASEGT. Trimming stripped 8 bases from V and 0 bases from J, with 11 bases between. The CDR3 here is CASSYPSSYEQYF. Here the CDR3 DNA reads TGTGCCAGCTCTTACCCGAGCTCCTACGAGCAGTACTTC.

This chain joins TRBV29-1 and TRBJ1-2; the match to TRBD1 covers 11 bases. CDR1 and CDR2 from the germline V gene are SQVTM and ANQGSEA. V lost 7 bases, J lost 7 bases, and 5 bases stayed unmatched. CDR3 length: 12 residues. CDR3 bases: TGCAGCGCCGGACAGGGGGCCATTGGCTACACCTTC. Encoded protein: CSAGQGAIGYTF.

The chain links TRBV9 to TRBJ1-4; 7 bases align to TRBD1. The V segment lost 4 bases and the J segment 4 bases; nucleotides outside the gene matches: 7. CDR1 and CDR2 from the germline V gene are SGDLS and YYNGEE. The CDR3 contains 15 residues. As DNA, the CDR3 is TGTGCCAGCAGCCCTCGACAGGGTATTAATGAAAAACTGTTTTTT. It yields the protein CASSPRQGINEKLFF.

The genes are TRBV7-9 and TRBJ2-7; the D is unclear. CDR1 is SEHNR and CDR2 is FQNEAQ in the germline V gene (reference sequence). This CDR3 region has 12 residues. Trimming took 1 base from V and 3 from J, leaving 4 bases between them. CDR3 protein: CASSLVVYEQYF. The CDR3 region has the DNA TGTGCCAGCAGCTTAGTCGTCTACGAGCAGTACTTC.

The genes are TRBV28 and TRBJ1-5, with 12 bases identical to TRBD1. V shed 2 bases and J 7 bases; nucleotides not matched to a gene: 9. CDR3 length: 17 amino acids. Germline CDR1 reads MDHEN; CDR2 reads SYDVKM. The CDR3 spells CASSLGWDRGLGQPQHF. CDR3 DNA sequence: TGTGCCAGCAGTTTAGGGTGGGACAGGGGGCTAGGACAGCCCCAGCATTTT.

The chain has TRBV5-5 and TRBJ1-2; D gene uncertain. Germline CDR1 reads SGHKS; CDR2 reads YYEKEE (reference sequence). V lost 0 bases and J lost 3, with 9 bases in between. This CDR3 is built from 14 residues. CDR3 DNA: TGTGCCAGCAGCTTGGCCGACGGGGACTATGGCTACACCTTC. Residues: CASSLADGDYGYTF.

This chain joins TRBV6-4 and TRBJ2-1; TRBD2 matches at 7 bases. Germline V gives CDR1 MRHNA, CDR2 SNTAGT. The CDR3 loop spans 16 amino acids. Trimming removed 0 bases from V and 6 bases from J; junction bases left unmatched: 8. Written as DNA, the CDR3 is TGTGCCAGCAGTGACTCTGGCGGGAGTGGAAGCAATGAGCAGTTCTTC. Translation: CASSDSGGSGSNEQFF.

The chain links TRBV9 to TRBJ1-2, with 8 bases identical to TRBD1. Germline-derived CDR1 and CDR2 are SGDLS and YYNGEE. This CDR3 is built from 16 residues. V shed 0 bases and J 6 bases; nucleotides not matched to a gene: 10. The DNA for the CDR3 is TGTGCCAGCAGCGTAGGGAGGACAGGGCCGTCCGATGGCTACACCTTC. As protein: CASSVGRTGPSDGYTF.

The chain carries TRBV5-6 and TRBJ1-1; 10 nucleotides match TRBD1. J was trimmed by 5 bases and V by 3 bases; bases with no gene match: 7. Germline V gene lookup returns CDR1 SGHDT and CDR2 YYEEEE. This CDR3 has 15 residues. Here the CDR3 DNA reads TGTGCCAGCAGCTGGGGGACAGGGGTCTCAACTGAAGCTTTCTTT. Translation: CASSWGTGVSTEAFF.